Each of the 9 T cell receptor beta chains below was sequenced from the same sample in a study of cytomegalovirus exposure and HLA in healthy donors. 13 Jbeta primers and 60 Vbeta primers were used for the PCR. Generated by immunoSEQ multiplex PCR, the TCRdb table keeps only in-frame clones and is missing some. The sample holds more than 150,000 clones, around 85% seen once. Source material: PBMCs. Receptor source: a man aged 18 to 29 in good health and CMV-seropositive.

This clone was counted between two and nine times. The V call is TRBV7-2, the J call TRBJ1-1, with 9 nucleotides matching TRBD1. V trimming: 2 bases; J trimming: 10 bases; junction bases outside the gene matches: 8. The germline CDR1 and CDR2 sequences are SGHTA and FQGNSA. CDR3 length: 14 residues. CDR3 bases: TGTGCCAGCAGCTTACCGGGACAGGGACGGCGAGCTTTCTTT. This translates into CASSLPGQGRRAFF.

The rearrangement joins TRBV27 to TRBJ1-2, with 8 bases identical to TRBD1. Per germline, CDR1 MNHEY and CDR2 SMNVEV (reference sequence). V dropped 7 bases and J dropped 4; count of bases not matched to a gene: 5. The CDR3 is 13 amino acids. This CDR3 reads CASTPGQAYGYTF. CDR3 sequence (DNA): TGTGCCAGCACTCCGGGACAGGCCTATGGCTACACCTTC.

The rearrangement joins TRBV7-6 to TRBJ1-1; tentatively, D is TRBD1 (6 bases). This CDR3 contains 16 residues. Trimming took off 4 bases at V and 4 bases at J, with 19 bases between the two ends. Germline-derived CDR1 and CDR2 are SGHVS and FNYEAQ. The CDR3 region is CASSSSPPGAGTEAFF. The CDR3 DNA sequence: TGTGCCAGCAGCTCTAGCCCGCCAGGGGCCGGCACTGAAGCTTTCTTT. The complete variable domain, with remaining parts taken from reference TRBV7-6 and TRBJ1-1, reads GAGVSQSPRYKVTKRGQDVALRCDPISGHVSLYWYRQALGQGPEFLTYFNYEAQQDKSGLPNDRFSAERPEGSISTLTIQRTEQRDSAMYRCASSSSPPGAGTEAFFGQGTRLTVV.

The V call is TRBV10-1, the J call TRBJ1-6, with 11 bases lining up with TRBD1. Germline assignment: CDR1 WNHNN and CDR2 SYGVQD (reference sequence). With 3 bases clipped from V and 7 bases from J, the junction kept 2 bases outside the gene matches. This CDR3 is 15 amino acids long. CDR3 loop: CASSDGQGANSPLHF. Written as DNA, the CDR3 is TGCGCCAGCAGTGACGGACAGGGGGCGAATTCACCCCTCCACTTT.

V is TRBV4-1 and J is TRBJ2-3, with D unresolved. Trimming stripped 6 bases from V and 0 bases from J, with 16 bases between. The CDR3 sequence is 16 residues long. Germline assignment: CDR1 MGHRA and CDR2 YSYEKL. The CDR3 DNA reads as TGCGCCAGCAGTACAAGGATAGCTGGCAGCACAGATACGCAGTATTTT. Protein sequence: CASSTRIAGSTDTQYF.

The chain uses TRBV7-8 and TRBJ1-5; tentatively, D is TRBD1 (5 bases). CDR1 is SGHVS and CDR2 is FQNEAQ in the germline V gene. There are 15 residues in the CDR3. V was cut by 2 bases and J by 4 bases, with 12 bases left in between. The CDR3 DNA reads TGTGCCAGCAGCTTATTCGCAGGGTCGAATCAGCCCCAGCATTTT. Translating it yields CASSLFAGSNQPQHF.

The V gene is TRBV2, the J gene TRBJ1-2, with D perhaps matching TRBD1 (5 bases). The germline V and J ends were trimmed by 4 bases and 4 bases, with 13 bases remaining between them. Germline lookup yields CDR1 SNHLY and CDR2 FYNNEI. This CDR3 has 14 amino acids. The CDR3 DNA reads as TGTGCCAGCAGTGGATCGTCAGGGTCCTATGGCTACACCTTC. It translates to CASSGSSGSYGYTF.

The chain has TRBV10-2 and TRBJ2-1, with TRBD2 matching 11 bases. The CDR3 totals 13 residues. The V and J ends lost 6 bases and 9 bases, in that order; junction bases with no gene match: 4. CDR1 is WSHSY and CDR2 is SAAADI in the germline V gene. CDR3 DNA: TGCGCCAGCAGACTAGCGGGGGTAATTGAGCAGTTCTTC. Amino acid sequence: CASRLAGVIEQFF.

This chain links TRBV10-2 with TRBJ2-7, with D unresolved. Germline V lookup: CDR1 WSHSY, CDR2 SAAADI. Trimming took off 3 bases at V and 2 bases at J, with 11 bases between the two ends. CDR3 length: 14 residues. The CDR3 loop is CASSETPPTYEQYF. CDR3 sequence (DNA): TGCGCCAGCAGTGAAACTCCACCGACCTACGAGCAGTACTTC.